The 2 T cell receptor beta chains given below trace back to one sample, sequenced in a study of T-cell reconstitution after alpha-beta-depleted transplantation in children. The TCRbeta library incorporated unique molecular identifiers. In TCRdb, the PCR reads were re-called with MiXCR into one record per CDR3 protein. Among about 350,000 distinct CDR3 sequences, 15% to 20% were seen once, and the ten largest hold roughly 41%. The starting material was PBMCs, mostly from graft donor cells, obtained 360 days after TCRalphabeta/CD19-depleted stem cell transplant. All receptors derive from a male patient aged 2 to 9 who had a stem cell transplant for acute lymphoblastic leukemia, so the T cells may come from the graft donor.

This clonotype has a count of ten or more. The chain employs TRBV12-3 or TRBV12-4 and TRBJ2-3; D perhaps matches TRBD1 (5 bases). V lost 5 bases and J lost 6, with 12 bases in between. This CDR3 comprises 13 residues. CDR3 nucleotides: TGTGCCAGCAGTCCTACAGGCTATGATACGCAGTATTTT. Translation gives CASSPTGYDTQYF.

This clonotype was seen more than once but under ten times. The chain joins TRBV9 to TRBJ1-4; D is undetermined. The CDR3 is 14 residues long. Trimming took 0 bases from V and 7 from J, leaving 10 bases between them. The germline CDR1 and CDR2 sequences are SGDLS and YYNGEE. This CDR3 reads CASSVGGLGEKLFF. The CDR3 region has the DNA TGTGCCAGCAGCGTAGGAGGGTTGGGTGAAAAACTGTTTTTT.